The 3 T cell receptor beta chains below come from one sample, sequenced in a study of blood T cells in healthy people across ages. The second PCR ran roughly 6 to 11 cycles with a sample-barcoded 5' primer and J-beta primers. A single record per CDR3 protein comes from TCRdb applying MiXCR to the 5' RACE reads. The sample shows about 1.5 million distinct CDR3 sequences, around 40% of them seen only once. Material for sequencing was blood. These receptors were obtained from a woman under 30 in good health.

This clonotype was counted at least ten times. The CDR3 protein is CSVEDLRAGGYGYTF. CDR3 DNA sequence: TGCAGCGTTGAAGATCTTCGGGCAGGGGGCTATGGCTACACCTTC. V gene TRBV29-1 combines with J gene TRBJ1-2; 7 bases map to TRBD1. Germline CDR1 reads SQVTM; CDR2 reads ANQGSEA. V shed 0 bases and J 4 bases; nucleotides not matched to a gene: 8. CDR3 size: 15 residues.

This clonotype occurred once. The rearrangement joins TRBV20-1 to TRBJ1-6; D is undetermined. Trimming took 6 bases from V and 10 from J, leaving 13 bases between them. The CDR3 loop spans 12 amino acids. The germline V gene has CDR1 DFQATT and CDR2 SNEGSKA (reference sequence). CDR3 sequence: CSATLEGSPLHF. CDR3 nucleotides: TGCAGTGCCACTTTGGAAGGCTCACCCCTCCACTTT.

This clonotype was counted only a few times. An end of the junction does not agree with germline; a read error may underlie this. The chain carries TRBV20-1 and TRBJ2-4, with D perhaps TRBD2 (7 bases). The CDR3 has 11 amino acids. Per the germline V gene, CDR1 is DFQATT and CDR2 is SNEGSKA (reference sequence). CDR3 coding DNA: TGTGGGGGGGCTATCAAAAACATTCAGTACTTC. Translating gives CGGAIKNIQYF.